The 32 T cell receptor beta chains in this list originate from one sample, sequenced in a study of cytomegalovirus exposure and HLA in healthy donors. Primers: 60 Vbeta forward and 13 Jbeta reverse. Produced via immunoSEQ multiplex PCR; TCRdb's table is partial and in-frame only. The sample has about 130,000 clones, around 77% seen once. The sample consisted of PBMCs. The receptors stem from a male donor in good health and CMV-seropositive.

The genes are TRBV6-5 and TRBJ1-1, with 8 bases fitting TRBD1. The J segment lost 0 bases and the V segment lost 5 bases, leaving 5 bases of the junction unmatched. Germline V gene data show CDR1 as MNHEY and CDR2 as SVGAGI. This CDR3 has 15 amino acids. CDR3 region: CASSQGATLNTEAFF. In nucleotides, the CDR3 is TGTGCCAGCAGTCAGGGGGCCACCTTGAACACTGAAGCTTTCTTT.

The rearrangement links TRBV5-4 to TRBJ1-2, with D perhaps TRBD1 (6 bases). The CDR3 consists of 12 residues. V was trimmed by 3 bases and J by 7 bases, leaving 10 bases between them. CDR1 is SGHNT, CDR2 YYREEE, per germline (reference sequence). CDR3 protein: CASSWTASGYTF. The CDR3 region has the DNA TGTGCCAGCAGCTGGACAGCTTCTGGCTACACCTTC.

The chain employs TRBV14 and TRBJ2-5; 7 bases agree with TRBD2. After removal of 4 bases from V and 2 bases from J, the junction contained 7 bases not matched to a gene. This CDR3 contains 15 residues. CDR1 is SGHDN, CDR2 FVKESK, per germline. This CDR3 is CASSRGLGGQETQYF. CDR3 nucleotides: TGTGCCAGCAGCCGAGGCTTGGGGGGGCAAGAGACCCAGTACTTC.

The rearrangement joins TRBV27 to TRBJ2-7; 7 bases agree with TRBD1. V lost 6 bases to trimming and J lost 2 bases; unmatched junction nucleotides: 10. From germline, CDR1 is MNHEY and CDR2 SMNVEV (reference sequence). The CDR3 has 15 residues. CDR3 amino acids: CASSRTGTDPYEQYF. CDR3 DNA: TGTGCCAGCAGCCGGACCGGGACAGATCCCTACGAGCAGTACTTC.

The chain combines TRBV27 with TRBJ2-5; D is uncertain. V was shortened by 0 bases and J by 7 bases, with 9 bases between the two germline ends. The CDR3 is made up of 13 amino acids. CDR1 and CDR2 (germline): MNHEY, SMNVEV (reference sequence). The CDR3 protein is CASSLSGRMTQYF. CDR3 in DNA: TGTGCCAGCAGTTTATCAGGCAGGATGACCCAGTACTTC.

The rearrangement links TRBV14 to TRBJ2-7, with TRBD1 matching over 9 bases. Germline assignment: CDR1 SGHDN and CDR2 FVKESK. V gave up 3 bases and J gave up 4 bases; unmatched junction bases: 7. This CDR3 region has 15 residues. The CDR3 nucleotides read TGTGCCAGCAGCCACCTCGGGACAGGGAATTACGAGCAGTACTTC. This codes for CASSHLGTGNYEQYF.

This clone was detected a few times. This chain uses TRBV2 with TRBJ2-7; D is perhaps TRBD1 (6 bases). V was pared by 6 bases and J by 6 bases, with 15 bases between. Germline V CDR1 and CDR2: SNHLY, FYNNEI. The CDR3 contains 13 residues. DNA for the CDR3: TGTGCCAGCAGGCCATCGGGACACTTCGAGCAGTACTTC. The encoded protein is CASRPSGHFEQYF. The full variable domain, with the rest looked up from reference TRBV2 and TRBJ2-7, is EPEVTQTPSHQVTQMGQEVILRCVPISNHLYFYWYRQILGQKVEFLVSFYNNEISEKSEIFDDQFSVERPDGSNFTLKIRSTKLEDSAMYFCASRPSGHFEQYFGPGTRLTVT.

The table lists this clone with a few counts. The CDR3 sequence: CASSHQGRSYGYTF. Written as DNA, the CDR3 is TGCGCCAGCAGCCACCAGGGCAGGAGCTATGGCTACACCTTC. V is TRBV4-1 and J is TRBJ1-2; TRBD1 might be the D (5 bases). The CDR3 extends over 14 amino acids. Between the trimmed V and J ends, which lost 3 bases and 4 bases, there was a span of 12 bases. CDR1 MGHRA and CDR2 YSYEKL come from the germline V gene.

The rearrangement uses TRBV30 and TRBJ1-3; a possible D gene is TRBD1 (6 bases). V was clipped by 0 bases and J by 4 bases, with 10 bases between them. This CDR3 spans 14 amino acids. Germline assignment: CDR1 GTSNPN and CDR2 SVGIG (reference sequence). The CDR3 DNA follows: TGTGCCTGGAGTGTACTGGGGGCAGGAAACACCATATATTTT. This gives the protein CAWSVLGAGNTIYF. The full variable domain, completed using reference TRBV30 and TRBJ1-3, is SQTIHQWPATLVQPVGSPLSLECTVEGTSNPNLYWYRQAAGRGLQLLFYSVGIGQISSEVPQNLSASRPQDRQFILSSKKLLLSDSGFYLCAWSVLGAGNTIYFGEGSWLTVV.

V usage is TRBV5-1 and J usage is TRBJ2-2; D is possibly TRBD1 (6 bases). Trimming stripped 2 bases from V and 6 bases from J, with 14 bases between. The CDR3 has 15 amino acids. Germline-derived CDR1 and CDR2 are SGHRS and YFSETQ. The CDR3 DNA is TGCGCCAGCAGCTTAGCAGGGGCCCGGGCCGGGGAGCTGTTTTTT. This codes for CASSLAGARAGELFF.

This rearrangement joins TRBV9 to TRBJ2-5; a possible D gene is TRBD2 (5 bases). Germline V gene lookup returns CDR1 SGDLS and CDR2 YYNGEE. The CDR3 has 14 amino acids. Trimming stripped 0 bases from V and 5 bases from J, with 11 bases between. Here the CDR3 reads CASSVGPAEETQYF. The CDR3 DNA follows: TGTGCCAGCAGCGTAGGCCCAGCGGAGGAGACCCAGTACTTC.

The table lists this clone with a count of one. The chain links TRBV4-2 to TRBJ2-5; TRBD2 matches at 9 bases. TRBJ2-7 explains the end of the DNA better; the J call may be wrong. The CDR3 runs to 17 residues. The germline V gene has CDR1 LGHNA and CDR2 YNFKEQ. CDR3 nucleotide sequence: TGTGCCAGCAGCCAAGATGGTAGGGTAGCGGGGGTTTACGAGCAGTACTTC. It yields the protein CASSQDGRVAGVYEQYF.

The CDR3, as DNA: TGTGCCAGCAGTTGGGACAGGTGGGACTACGAGCAGTACTTC. This sequence encodes CASSWDRWDYEQYF. The chain joins TRBV28 to TRBJ2-7; the match to TRBD1 covers 8 bases. CDR1 is MDHEN and CDR2 is SYDVKM in the germline V gene. The CDR3 extends over 14 amino acids. V was pared by 4 bases and J by 3 bases, with 5 bases of the junction left unmatched.

This rearrangement joins TRBV2 to TRBJ1-5, with a weak D call TRBD1 (6 bases). The CDR3 runs to 13 residues. Trimming left V 3 bases short and J 4 bases short, with 7 bases between. CDR1 is SNHLY and CDR2 is FYNNEI in the germline V gene. The chain's CDR3 is CASSEGANQPQHF. CDR3 DNA sequence: TGTGCCAGCAGTGAGGGGGCAAATCAGCCCCAGCATTTT.

V and J are TRBV6-1 and TRBJ2-3; TRBD1 is a possible D gene (6 bases). The CDR3 covers 14 residues. V gave up 6 bases and J gave up 0 bases, with 10 bases separating them. CDR1 is MNHNS and CDR2 is SASEGT in the germline V gene. The CDR3 nucleotides read TGTGCCAGCAGGCTGGACAGTAGCACAGATACGCAGTATTTT. Translation: CASRLDSSTDTQYF.

This clone was detected only once. The chain links TRBV20-1 to TRBJ2-3; D is unclear. The CDR3 contains 11 residues. The V gene's germline CDR1 is DFQATT and CDR2 SNEGSKA (reference sequence). Trimming cost V 3 bases and J 6 bases, with 7 bases left between them. The CDR3: CSASNRDTQYF. CDR3 DNA: TGCAGTGCTAGTAATCGGGATACGCAGTATTTT.

In this sample, this clone turned up once. CDR3 in DNA: TGTGCCAGCAGCCTGGACAGGGGAGATGGCTACACCTTC. It codes for CASSLDRGDGYTF. The V gene is TRBV5-6, the J gene TRBJ1-2; 9 bases match TRBD1. V shed 4 bases and J 6 bases; nucleotides not matched to a gene: 4. Germline CDR1 is SGHDT and CDR2 is YYEEEE. The length of the CDR3 is 13 residues. The full variable domain, completed using reference TRBV5-6 and TRBJ1-2, is DAGVTQSPTHLIKTRGQQVTLRCSPKSGHDTVSWYQQALGQGPQFIFQYYEEEERQRGNFPDRFSGHQFPNYSSELNVNALLLGDSALYLCASSLDRGDGYTFGSGTRLTVV.

There are a few counts of this clone. The chain is built from TRBV19 and TRBJ1-5, with 8 bases that match TRBD1. CDR1 and CDR2 from the germline V gene are LNHDA and SQIVND (reference sequence). V gave up 6 bases and J gave up 0 bases; unmatched junction bases: 10. The CDR3 sequence is 17 residues long. In DNA, the CDR3 is TGTGCCAGTAGGGACAGGGTGGTTGACTATAGCAATCAGCCCCAGCATTTT. Its translation is CASRDRVVDYSNQPQHF.

This clone appeared a single time. The chain has TRBV7-3 and TRBJ1-3, with 8 nucleotides matching TRBD1. V dropped 1 base and J dropped 0; count of bases not matched to a gene: 2. This CDR3 is 16 amino acids long. Looked up from germline, CDR1 is SGHTA and CDR2 is FQGTGA. The chain's CDR3 is CASSLNGQGSGNTIYF. Written as DNA, the CDR3 is TGTGCCAGCAGCTTAAACGGACAGGGCTCTGGAAACACCATATATTTT.

In its sample, this clone was seen a few times. The V gene is TRBV25-1, the J gene TRBJ1-1; 8 bases match TRBD1. V lost 7 bases to trimming and J lost 3 bases; unmatched junction nucleotides: 7. The CDR3 is 14 amino acids. CDR1 and CDR2 from the germline V gene are MGHDK and SYGVNS. The DNA of the CDR3 is TGTGCCAGCACCAGACAGGGGCTCGACACTGAAGCTTTCTTT. Translating gives CASTRQGLDTEAFF.

The chain links TRBV6-1 to TRBJ2-7; 10 bases line up with TRBD1. Germline V gene data show CDR1 as MNHNS and CDR2 as SASEGT. The CDR3 spans 15 residues. Trimming took 6 bases from V and 3 from J; bases not matched to a gene: 8. Written as DNA, the CDR3 is TGTGCCAGCAGCCATACGAGGACAGGGGGCTACGAGCAGTACTTC. It codes for CASSHTRTGGYEQYF.

This chain connects TRBV6-5 to TRBJ2-3; D gene ambiguous. The length of the CDR3 is 13 residues. V lost 6 bases and J lost 0, with 7 bases in between. Germline assignment: CDR1 MNHEY and CDR2 SVGAGI. The CDR3 DNA is TGTGCCAGCAGGTTGGGCAGCACAGATACGCAGTATTTT. Amino acid sequence: CASRLGSTDTQYF.

The chain is built from TRBV6-1 and TRBJ1-4, with 8 positions matching TRBD1. CDR1 is MNHNS, CDR2 SASEGT, per germline. The CDR3 is made up of 15 amino acids. Germline trimming cut 1 base from V and 7 bases from J; bases unmatched to any gene: 5. CDR3 residues: CASSEVVRGPEKLFF. The CDR3 region has the DNA TGTGCCAGCAGTGAAGTAGTCAGGGGGCCTGAAAAACTGTTTTTT.

With regard to this clone: Its ends do not fully match the called genes, so a read error is possible. The rearrangement uses TRBV10-3 and TRBJ2-6; TRBD1 is a possible D gene (5 bases). The CDR3 sequence is 16 residues long. Germline CDR1 reads ENHRY; CDR2 reads SYGVKD. The CDR3 region is CAIPGPPISGANGLTF. CDR3 DNA: TGTGCCATCCCCGGGCCCCCAATCTCTGGGGCCAACGGCCTGACTTTC.

This rearrangement joins TRBV7-7 to TRBJ2-5; TRBD1 aligns across 8 bases. Trimming removed 5 bases from V and 2 bases from J; junction bases left unmatched: 7. The V gene's germline CDR1 is SSHAT and CDR2 FNYEAQ (reference sequence). The CDR3 length is 15 residues. The DNA for the CDR3 is TGTGCCAGCAGCCCTCTGACAGGGGTTCAAGAGACCCAGTACTTC. Protein: CASSPLTGVQETQYF.

This clone was observed a handful of times. The genes are TRBV7-3 and TRBJ2-1, with a weak D call TRBD2 (7 bases). Per germline, CDR1 SGHTA and CDR2 FQGTGA. The CDR3 contains 13 residues. V was clipped by 1 base and J by 13 bases, with 14 bases between them. The DNA for the CDR3 is TGTGCCAGCAGCTTAAATCAAGCGGGGACACAGTTCTTC. This sequence encodes CASSLNQAGTQFF.

A remark on this clone: One end of the junction does not line up with germline, which may come from a read error. CDR3 protein: CAIGDRGADQPQHF. The CDR3 bases are TGTGCCATCGGTGACAGGGGGGCCGACCAGCCCCAGCATTTT. The V gene is TRBV10-3, the J gene TRBJ1-5; 9 bases agree with TRBD1. This CDR3 region has 14 residues. Germline V gene data show CDR1 as ENHRY and CDR2 as SYGVKD.

The chain combines TRBV19 with TRBJ1-2; TRBD1 might be the D (6 bases). CDR3 length: 13 amino acids. V lost 5 bases to trimming and J lost 8 bases, with 15 bases between them. Germline CDR1 LNHDA, CDR2 SQIVND (reference sequence). CDR3 in amino acids: CASSVQGSQGYTF. The CDR3 DNA follows: TGTGCCAGTAGTGTCCAGGGGAGTCAGGGCTACACCTTC.

The chain carries TRBV28 and TRBJ2-2; D might be TRBD2 (7 bases). CDR3 size: 14 residues. Germline CDR1 is MDHEN and CDR2 is SYDVKM. V lost 6 bases, J lost 8 bases, and 16 bases lay in between. The CDR3 is CASSSGGGAGELFF. The CDR3 DNA follows: TGTGCCAGCAGCTCTGGAGGGGGGGCAGGGGAGCTGTTTTTT.

The chain carries TRBV12-2 and TRBJ2-3; the table's D call of TRBD2 was not tested on the DNA. TRBV12-2 is a pseudogene segment. The CDR3 extends over 17 amino acids. The CDR3 coding sequence is TGTGCAAGTCGCTTAGGCGCTAGCGGGGGGGCAGGAGATACGCAGTATTTT. This encodes CASRLGASGGAGDTQYF.

The V gene is TRBV29-1, the J gene TRBJ1-5; TRBD1 matches at 8 bases. CDR1 and CDR2 (germline): SQVTM, ANQGSEA. There are 13 residues in the CDR3. The trim removed 7 bases at V and 5 bases at J, leaving 7 bases unmatched. CDR3: CSALQGADQPQHF. CDR3 sequence (DNA): TGCAGCGCACTTCAGGGGGCGGATCAGCCCCAGCATTTT. Together with reference TRBV29-1 and TRBJ1-5, the CDR3 gives the full variable domain: SAVISQKPSRDICQRGTSLTIQCQVDSQVTMMFWYRQQPGQSLTLIATANQGSEATYESGFVIDKFPISRPNLTFSTLTVSNMSPEDSSIYLCSALQGADQPQHFGDGTRLSIL.

This chain uses TRBV5-4 with TRBJ2-5; the match to TRBD2 covers 10 bases. V shed 7 bases and J 5 bases; nucleotides not matched to a gene: 17. The CDR3 consists of 17 residues. Germline assignment: CDR1 SGHNT and CDR2 YYREEE (reference sequence). The chain's CDR3 is CASRLGGSGGAGETQYF. The CDR3 DNA reads TGTGCCAGCCGCCTTGGGGGCAGCGGGGGGGCCGGGGAGACCCAGTACTTC.